This T cell receptor beta chain was captured in a study of blood T cell repertoires in COVID-19. The CDR3 sequence is 15 residues long. CDR1 and CDR2 from the germline V gene are LGHNA and YNFKEQ. V gave up 1 base and J gave up 3 bases; unmatched junction bases: 2. Authors' processing steps: Counts of nucleated cells, estimated from reference gene primer amplification, were obtained. Assay: immunoSEQ multiplex PCR; the TCRdb copy retains only in-frame clones and omits some. That table is the source of V, J and clone size, and D and trimming were worked out from the DNA. The table lists 200,000 or so clones, about 88% of them singletons, with more than 2.5% in the top ten.

The clonotype comes from a man between 60 and 70 years old with acute or convalescent COVID-19. This sequence joins TRBV4-2 and TRBJ2-7, with 11 bases identical to TRBD1. Material for sequencing was peripheral blood. The CDR3 spells CASSQVGQGDYEQYF. The CDR3 region has the DNA TGTGCCAGCAGCCAAGTGGGACAGGGGGACTACGAGCAGTACTTC.